This note documents a single T cell receptor (beta chain) sequence. The antigen remains undetermined. The data were obtained in a study of shared clonotypes between healthy human individuals. This table comes from immunoSEQ multiplex PCR, and its TCRdb copy is limited to in-frame clones, with some not included. Of roughly 1,600,000 clones listed, roughly 98.5% are singletons. CD4+ cells underwent separation, giving CD45RA+ naive and CD45RA-negative memory subsets. This CDR3 has 14 amino acids. V dropped 5 bases and J dropped 4 bases, with 14 bases sitting between them. Looked up from germline, CDR1 is SEHNR and CDR2 is FQNEAQ (reference sequence). Study findings and constraints: Four donors held about 5% of naive CD4 clonotypes in common.

The rearrangement uses TRBV7-9 and TRBJ1-1; D remains unclear. The clonotype was recovered from a man aged 30-40 years in good health. Sequencing was done on a sample of naive CD4+ T cells sorted from blood. Noted subset: CD45RA+ positively selected. The CDR3 protein is CASSPRLESTEAFF. The CDR3 nucleotides are TGTGCCAGCAGCCCCCGGTTAGAGAGCACTGAAGCTTTCTTT. Drawing the rest from reference TRBV7-9 and TRBJ1-1, the complete variable domain is DTGVSQNPRHKITKRGQNVTFRCDPISEHNRLYWYRQTLGQGPEFLTYFQNEAQLEKSRLLSDRFSAERPKGSFSTLEIQRTEQGDSAMYLCASSPRLESTEAFFGQGTRLTVV.